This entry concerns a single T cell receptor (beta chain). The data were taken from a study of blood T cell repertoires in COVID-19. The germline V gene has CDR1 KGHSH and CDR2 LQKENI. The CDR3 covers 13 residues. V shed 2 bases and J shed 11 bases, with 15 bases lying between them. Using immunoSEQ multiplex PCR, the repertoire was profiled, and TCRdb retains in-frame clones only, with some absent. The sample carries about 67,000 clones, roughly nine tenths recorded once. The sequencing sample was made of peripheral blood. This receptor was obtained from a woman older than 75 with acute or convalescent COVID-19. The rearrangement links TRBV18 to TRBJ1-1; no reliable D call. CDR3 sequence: CASSPSVRGEAFF. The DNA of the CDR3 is TGTGCCAGCTCACCATCGGTGCGCGGGGAGGCTTTCTTT. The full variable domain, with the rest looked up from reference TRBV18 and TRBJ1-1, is NAGVMQNPRHLVRRRGQEARLRCSPMKGHSHVYWYRQLPEEGLKFMVYLQKENIIDESGMPKERFSAEFPKEGPSILRIQQVVRGDSAAYFCASSPSVRGEAFFGQGTRLTVV.